The clone carrying this T cell receptor (beta chain) was picked up many times. Its antigen is currently unknown. The CDR3 spans 14 residues. V lost 6 bases and J 2 bases, leaving 14 bases between the germline ends. Per germline, CDR1 MRHNA and CDR2 SNTAGT. The entry originates in a study of Graves' ophthalmopathy and Graves' hyperthyroidism. Findings and limits, study-wide: Ophthalmopathy progression cases were predicted by the model with approximately 71% sensitivity and less than 85% specificity.

Beta-chain TCR CDR3 regions were amplified from RNA transcripts. First-round RT-PCR employed HTBI primers, with a second-round multiplex PCR after it. Using its own MiXCR run on the multiplex PCR reads, TCRdb lists one record per CDR3 protein. The sample lists 45,000 to 60,000 distinct CDR3 sequences, more than 40% seen once, with about 4.9% in the top ten. Sequencing was done on a sample of peripheral blood. This TCR came from an adult woman with Graves' ophthalmopathy. The V call is TRBV6-4, the J call TRBJ2-7; perhaps TRBD1 as D (5 bases). CDR3 residues: CASRTPDITYEQYF. The CDR3 DNA sequence: TGTGCCAGCAGAACACCGGACATAACCTACGAGCAGTACTTC.